This T cell receptor (beta chain) was profiled in a study of shared clonotypes between healthy human individuals (dated by TCRdb to between 2020 and 2021). Background on the whole study: The cohort included a few men and two women between 18 and 49 years of age. For each donor, three plates each were used for CD4 naive and CD4 memory, two plates were used for CD8 naive, and one plate was used for CD8 memory. The study deeply sequenced blood TCR repertoires of about 5 healthy adults to estimate repertoire size and the extent of clonotype sharing between individuals. Libraries were prepared and TCR repertoires were sequenced by different laboratories using diverse techniques, in order to increase sequencing depth and limit assay-specific biases. Leukapheresis yielded between about 0.94 and 8.9 billion PBMCs per donor.

What the study reported, not specific to this receptor: Incomplete sequencing was indicated by rarefaction of sorted-subset datasets, despite the large sequencing depth. Higher generation probabilities were observed for clonotypes shared by all four sorted-subset donors than for non-shared clonotypes. Sharing across several donors was observed for about 5% of naive CD4, less than 4% of naive CD8, 2% to 2.5% of memory CD4, and about 0.4% of memory CD8 clonotypes. Sampling was limited to blood, and TCR repertoires in tissue likely differ from TCR repertoires in blood. Based on pairwise subsampling, the degree of clonotype sharing among donors was expected to be affected by sequencing depth. Because the study included a small number of donors, the genetic and exposure-history diversity represented was limited. Naive subsets generally had larger estimated clonotype richness than memory subsets.

Per the germline V gene, MGHRA is the CDR1 and YSYEKL is the CDR2. The CDR3, cysteine through phenylalanine, is 15 amino acids long. Of the read, only the CDR3 DNA is kept; its 45 bases are in frame from base 1. Trimmed from V: 2 bases; trimmed from J: 3 bases; junction bases lacking a gene match: 4. Concerning this clone: The specificity of this receptor is unknown. Base qualities are not recorded, but no much larger clone differs from it by a single base.

TCR CDR3 regions were amplified from genomic DNA by multiplex PCR using the deep immunoSEQ assay. Extracted genomic DNA from each cell subset was distributed evenly across all wells of several immunoSEQ 96-well plates, and each plate was treated as a replicate. For sorted subsets, each replicate PCR was loaded with about 200 ng genomic DNA, equivalent to some 27,000 T cell genomes. The purified libraries were quantified using a Qubit 3.0 fluorometer, sized with a Bioanalyzer 2100, and then quantified again using the KAPA Library Quantification kit. Every immunoSEQ 96-well plate was sequenced on a separate single-read 150-cycle Illumina NextSeq 550 flow cell. Turning to the authors' computational methods: Because only junctional sequences without quality scores were contained in the immunoSEQ output, filtering matching that applied to full-length reads could not be performed. To assign V/J genes and CDR3, sequences were annotated using PyIR, a Python wrapper for IgBLAST v1.9, with IMGT germline references. Reads were filtered out if the reads had weak V/J assignments (E-value above 1e-6), no CDR3, stop codons, out-of-frame junctions, or ambiguous translated residues. V3J clonotypes were defined as sequences sharing an identical inferred V gene, J gene, and CDR3 amino acid sequence. Percentage overlap between repertoires was calculated by dividing the number of shared unique clonotypes by the size of the smaller repertoire. RTK rarefaction, the Chao1 estimator, and Recon v2.1 estimates of unobserved clonotypes were used to assess repertoire richness. For all TCRbeta clonotypes obtained by the gDNA method from a handful of donors, generation probabilities were computed with OLGA. Imported from immuneACCESS, the table was reduced by TCRdb to in-frame sequences with V and J called. These copies leave out some clones; in studies compared against another copy, an unresolved V gene accounts for under half, and the cause of the remainder is not known. V and J calls and clone size follow that table, whereas D and trimming were derived from the DNA. Counted in this sample were about 2.1 million clones; about 93% of them appeared once. Together, the top ten hold roughly 1.8% of the sample.

CD8 naive samples were obtained by positive selection for CCR7 among CD45RO-negative cells, yielding a CD45RA+CCR7+ population from which TemRA cells were excluded. Donors were healthy HIV-negative adults with no recently reported acute infections or vaccinations. Every donor was a Caucasian adult living in Nashville, Tennessee, USA. After blood collection by leukapheresis, PBMCs were isolated using Ficoll-Histopaque density gradient centrifugation and then cryopreserved in the vapor phase of liquid nitrogen. Purity and quantity of every magnetically sorted T cell population were checked by analytical flow cytometry. Each sorted fraction had its genomic DNA isolated and then quantified by UV absorbance on a Nanodrop 2000c.

The chain couples TRBV4-1 to TRBJ2-1; 7 junctional bases match TRBD2. The specimen was naive CD8+ T cells from PBMCs. According to the study, the label for this sample's cell subset or site signals: CD45RA+CCR7+. The clonotype originates from a man between 18 and 35 years old in good health. Some clones in this sample may be carry-over from other donors' samples. The CDR3 protein sequence reads: CASSQRLADYNEQFF. The base sequence is TGCGCCAGCAGCCAAAGGCTAGCGGACTACAATGAGCAGTTCTTC.